The 2 T cell receptor beta chains below were found in one sample sequenced in a study of blood T cell repertoires in COVID-19. The repertoire was sequenced with immunoSEQ multiplex PCR; TCRdb's copy has only in-frame clones and lacks some. The sample holds about 310,000 clones, approximately 89% seen once. The sequencing sample was made of PBMCs or T cells enriched from blood (not recorded which). These receptors originate from a woman between 25 and 40 years old who had recovered from COVID-19.

The J gene is TRBJ2-7, the V gene TRBV15; D may be TRBD2 (6 bases). The V gene lost 0 bases and the J gene lost 4 bases, with 25 bases spanning the gap. Germline V lookup: CDR1 LNHNV, CDR2 YYDKDF (reference sequence). This CDR3 is 19 amino acids long. CDR3 coding DNA: TGTGCCACCAGCAGAGATTTGGTTGGAGTCCGGGGGAATATGTACGAGCAGTACTTC. Protein: CATSRDLVGVRGNMYEQYF.

V and J are TRBV27 and TRBJ1-5, with 9 nucleotides matching TRBD1. The CDR3 covers 14 residues. Trimming cost V 6 bases and J 7 bases; bases outside gene matches: 7. Per germline, CDR1 MNHEY and CDR2 SMNVEV (reference sequence). CDR3 sequence (DNA): TGTGCCAGCAGCCTCACAGGGGGCAGACAGCCCCAGCATTTT. Its protein product is CASSLTGGRQPQHF.